This T cell receptor beta chain appears in the sequencing data of a study of human T cells and chemical hapten exposure. Study at large: Patients were given diphenylcyclopropenone on the scalp weekly across the roughly 25-week study.

Time point described: pre-sensitization, week 0. Treatment defined: therapeutic diphenylcyclopropenone sensitization with weekly scalp DPC. Authors' data handling: Sample TCR totals centred on a median of approximately 100,000, ranging about 20,000 to 690,600. In TCRdb, the RACE reads were re-called with MiXCR into one record per CDR3 protein. The V and J calls here are based on TCRdb, not the publication. The repertoire includes around 56,000 distinct CDR3 sequences, 9.5% to 10% of them detected once, and 8% to 10% sits in the top ten. This clonotype was seen repeatedly, ten times or more. This specimen consisted of whole blood, obtained in connection with sensitization to the hapten diphenylcyclopropenone (DPC). The source is a man aged 40-49 years with alopecia areata. Some clones in this sample may be carry-over from other donors' samples.

The CDR3 DNA sequence: TGCAGCGTTGTAGGGGACACCTCCTACGAGCAGTACTTC. It codes for CSVVGDTSYEQYF. This chain joins TRBV29-1 and TRBJ2-7; a weak D match, TRBD1 (6 bases). The CDR3 sequence is 13 residues long. V lost 4 bases, J lost 0 bases, and 10 bases lay in between. CDR1 is SQVTM and CDR2 is ANQGSEA in the germline V gene.